Presented here are 15 T cell receptor beta chains from one specimen sequenced in a study of memory CD4+ T cells and cytomegalovirus serostatus. The sort gate was single viable CD3+CD4+CD8-CD45RO+ cells for memory CD4+ T cells. Sequencing used immunoSEQ multiplex PCR; TCRdb keeps in-frame clones, though not all of them. The sample includes some 50,000 clones, roughly 79% of them seen just once. The sequencing sample was made of memory CD4+ T cells from blood. These receptor sequences come from an adult in good health and CMV-seronegative.

V and J are TRBV4-3 and TRBJ2-3; TRBD1 is a possible D gene (6 bases). Trimming took off 8 bases at V and 3 bases at J, with 12 bases between the two ends. There are 13 residues in the CDR3. CDR1 LGHNA and CDR2 YSLEER come from the germline V gene. The CDR3 DNA reads as TGCGCCAGCCGAGACAGGAATACAGATACGCAGTATTTT. Translated: CASRDRNTDTQYF.

The chain is built from TRBV7-2 and TRBJ2-7, with D hard to call. The germline V gene encodes CDR1 SGHTA and CDR2 FQGNSA. CDR3 size: 13 residues. Trimming pared 5 bases from V and 11 bases from J, leaving 19 bases between. The CDR3 reads CASSEPSGRVEYF. As DNA, the CDR3 is TGTGCCAGCAGCGAACCCTCCGGGCGCGTAGAGTACTTC. The full variable domain, in which reference TRBV7-2 and TRBJ2-7 provide the parts outside the CDR3, is GAGVSQSPSNKVTEKGKDVELRCDPISGHTALYWYRQSLGQGLEFLIYFQGNSAPDKSGLPSDRFSAERTGGSVSTLTIQRTQQEDSAVYLCASSEPSGRVEYFGPGTRLTVT.

The genes are TRBV19 and TRBJ1-3; D gene ambiguous. Between the trimmed V and J ends, which lost 9 bases and 4 bases, there was a span of 22 bases. The CDR3 totals 16 residues. Germline V gives CDR1 LNHDA, CDR2 SQIVND (reference sequence). The CDR3 DNA reads as TGTGCCAGCAAAGGAGCTGGAGGACCGCAAGGAAACACCATATATTTT. Its translation is CASKGAGGPQGNTIYF. The full variable domain, rest sourced from reference TRBV19 and TRBJ1-3, is DGGITQSPKYLFRKEGQNVTLSCEQNLNHDAMYWYRQDPGQGLRLIYYSQIVNDFQKGDIAEGYSVSREKKESFPLTVTSAQKNPTAFYLCASKGAGGPQGNTIYFGEGSWLTVV.

The chain recombines TRBV18 with TRBJ2-1, with unresolved D. Trimming cost V 4 bases and J 4 bases, with 8 bases left between them. This CDR3 is 13 amino acids long. Germline CDR1 reads KGHSH; CDR2 reads LQKENI. CDR3 in amino acids: CASSLQKYNEQFF. The CDR3 DNA reads as TGTGCCAGCTCACTTCAGAAGTACAATGAGCAGTTCTTC.

This sequence joins TRBV6-5 and TRBJ2-6; D call uncertain. The CDR3 contains 14 residues. Trimming took off 6 bases at V and 1 base at J, with 7 bases between the two ends. Germline CDR1 MNHEY, CDR2 SVGAGI. The CDR3 spells CASSRSSGANVLTF. The CDR3 region has the DNA TGTGCCAGCAGCCGCTCATCTGGGGCCAACGTCCTGACTTTC.

This sequence joins TRBV18 and TRBJ1-2, with D unresolved. The CDR3 is 14 amino acids. CDR1 is KGHSH and CDR2 is LQKENI in the germline V gene. Trimming took off 3 bases at V and 8 bases at J, with 16 bases between the two ends. The CDR3 DNA is TGTGCCAGCTCACCCGGGCCGGATAGGAGCGGCTACACCTTC. It specifies CASSPGPDRSGYTF. The variable domain in full, with the rest retrieved from reference TRBV18 and TRBJ1-2, is NAGVMQNPRHLVRRRGQEARLRCSPMKGHSHVYWYRQLPEEGLKFMVYLQKENIIDESGMPKERFSAEFPKEGPSILRIQQVVRGDSAAYFCASSPGPDRSGYTFGSGTRLTVV.

The rearrangement uses TRBV6-6 and TRBJ2-1, with 7 bases lining up with TRBD2. The CDR3 loop spans 14 amino acids. V shed 4 bases and J 6 bases; nucleotides not matched to a gene: 6. The germline V gene encodes CDR1 MNHNY and CDR2 SVGAGI (reference sequence). The CDR3 loop reads CASSSLLAVNEQFF. CDR3 in DNA: TGTGCCAGCAGTTCCCTCCTAGCGGTCAATGAGCAGTTCTTC.

The chain has TRBV7-8 and TRBJ1-4; the D gene is possibly TRBD1 (6 bases). V was trimmed by 6 bases and J by 4 bases, leaving 18 bases between them. The CDR3 spans 16 residues. CDR1 and CDR2 (germline): SGHVS, FQNEAQ. The CDR3, as DNA: TGTGCCAGCAGAGCCGCCGGTGGGACAATTAATGAAAAACTGTTTTTT. It specifies CASRAAGGTINEKLFF.

The chain employs TRBV5-5 and TRBJ1-1, with D possibly TRBD1 on 5 matching bases. The V end lost 2 bases, the J end lost 5 bases, and 13 bases lay between the germline ends. Germline lookup yields CDR1 SGHKS and CDR2 YYEKEE (reference sequence). The CDR3 totals 14 residues. CDR3 loop: CASSFKGTGTEAFF. The DNA of the CDR3 is TGTGCCAGCAGCTTTAAAGGGACCGGAACTGAAGCTTTCTTT.

The V call is TRBV15, the J call TRBJ1-2, with 9 bases identical to TRBD1. The V gene end was trimmed by 1 base and the J gene end by 1 base; junction bases not matched to a gene: 4. The CDR3 loop spans 16 amino acids. Per germline, CDR1 LNHNV and CDR2 YYDKDF (reference sequence). The CDR3 loop is CATSRGGTGRNYGYTF. CDR3 in DNA: TGTGCCACCAGCAGAGGAGGGACAGGGCGTAACTATGGCTACACCTTC.

The DNA of the CDR3 is TGCGCCAGCCAACGCGACAATACTAACTATGGCTACACCTTC. As protein: CASQRDNTNYGYTF. V usage is TRBV5-1 and J usage is TRBJ1-2; D unclear. The CDR3 covers 14 residues. The ends were cut back, 7 bases at V and 0 bases at J, with 13 bases in the middle. The germline V gene has CDR1 SGHRS and CDR2 YFSETQ.

V is TRBV15 and J is TRBJ1-2, with a possible D match to TRBD1 (5 bases). Germline values: CDR1 LNHNV, CDR2 YYDKDF (reference sequence). V was cut by 4 bases and J by 1 base, with 7 bases left in between. The CDR3 totals 13 residues. Written as DNA, the CDR3 is TGTGCCACCAGCACGACAGTTAACTATGGCTACACCTTC. Its protein is CATSTTVNYGYTF. The variable domain in full, completed from reference TRBV15 and TRBJ1-2, reads DAMVIQNPRYQVTQFGKPVTLSCSQTLNHNVMYWYQQKSSQAPKLLFHYYDKDFNNEADTPDNFQSRRPNTSFCFLDIRSPGLGDTAMYLCATSTTVNYGYTFGSGTRLTVV.

The rearrangement uses TRBV5-8 and TRBJ1-1; D not resolved. Trimming cost V 1 base and J 7 bases, with 14 bases left between them. Germline assignment: CDR1 SGHTS and CDR2 YDEGEE. The CDR3 consists of 14 residues. The DNA for the CDR3 is TGTGCCAGCAGCTTGTTATTCGAAGGGCTTGAAGCTTTCTTT. This gives the protein CASSLLFEGLEAFF. The whole variable domain, remainder taken from reference TRBV5-8 and TRBJ1-1, is EAGVTQSPTHLIKTRGQQATLRCSPISGHTSVYWYQQALGLGLQFLLWYDEGEERNRGNFPPRFSGRQFPNYSSELNVNALELEDSALYLCASSLLFEGLEAFFGQGTRLTVV.

The chain combines TRBV10-2 with TRBJ2-6; either TRBD1 or TRBD2 may fit D (5 bases each). CDR3 length equals 14 residues. The germline gives CDR1 WSHSY, CDR2 SAAADI. CDR3 bases: TGCGCAACGGGGCAGGAGGCTGGGGCCAACGTCCTGACTTTC. It yields the protein CATGQEAGANVLTF.

The J gene is TRBJ1-5, the V gene TRBV19; 9 bases fit TRBD1. CDR1 and CDR2 (germline): LNHDA, SQIVND (reference sequence). The CDR3 length is 13 residues. V lost 7 bases and J lost 6; bases outside the gene matches: 4. The chain's CDR3 is CASNEDRGQPQHF. The CDR3 DNA follows: TGTGCCAGTAACGAGGACAGGGGTCAGCCCCAGCATTTT.